This is a list of T cell receptor beta chains from one sample in a study of blood T cell repertoires in COVID-19. The table came from immunoSEQ multiplex PCR; TCRdb's copy has only in-frame clones and leaves some out. Among 150,000 to 200,000 clones, about 80% were seen once, and the ten largest hold about 6.9%. The sample taken for sequencing was peripheral blood. All receptors derive from a human donor with acute or convalescent COVID-19. The donor label of this sample is uncertain. Each CDR3 is given with its conserved first and last residue. The D gene is left open where the match is weak. A row's size may be missing; if present it is once, few, many or a size class.

v_gene: TRBV9
j_gene: TRBJ2-2
abundance: NA
d_gene: TRBD2
CDR3nt: TGTGCCAGCAGCGTAGCAGCGGGAGGGCCGGGTACCGGGGAGCTGTTTTTT
CDR3aa: CASSVAAGGPGTGELFF

v_gene: TRBV5-4
j_gene: TRBJ2-1
abundance: NA
d_gene: TRBD2
CDR3nt: TGTGCCAGCACCACCGGGACTAGCACGCCAGAGGGGCAGTTCTTC
CDR3aa: CASTTGTSTPEGQFF

v_gene: TRBV20-1
j_gene: TRBJ2-7
abundance: NA
d_gene: NA
CDR3nt: TGCAGTGCTAGTCTCGGGGTCTACGAGCAGTACTTC
CDR3aa: CSASLGVYEQYF

v_gene: TRBV5-4
j_gene: TRBJ1-1
abundance: NA
d_gene: NA
CDR3nt: TGTGCCAGCAGCTATGGGGCTAACACTGAAGCTTTCTTT
CDR3aa: CASSYGANTEAFF

v_gene: TRBV5-4
j_gene: TRBJ1-1
abundance: NA
d_gene: NA
CDR3nt: TGTGCCAGCAGCACGACAGGAGTACCTGAAGCTTTCTTT
CDR3aa: CASSTTGVPEAFF

v_gene: TRBV7-8
j_gene: TRBJ1-3
abundance: NA
d_gene: NA
CDR3nt: TGTGCCAGCAGCTACTCGGCGGAAGGGGCCGGAAACACCATATATTTT
CDR3aa: CASSYSAEGAGNTIYF

v_gene: TRBV2
j_gene: TRBJ2-1
abundance: NA
d_gene: TRBD2
CDR3nt: TGTGCCAGTCTCCTAGCGGCCTACAATGAGCAGTTCTTC
CDR3aa: CASLLAAYNEQFF

v_gene: TRBV19
j_gene: TRBJ1-5
abundance: NA
d_gene: NA
CDR3nt: TGTGCCAGTAGTATGGTTGGGGGGATTAACAATCAGCCCCAGCATTTT
CDR3aa: CASSMVGGINNQPQHF

v_gene: TRBV5-1
j_gene: TRBJ2-1
abundance: NA
d_gene: NA
CDR3nt: TGCGCCAGCAGCTTATTCGGGGAGATAACGAATGAGCAGTTCTTC
CDR3aa: CASSLFGEITNEQFF

v_gene: TRBV19
j_gene: TRBJ1-1
abundance: once
d_gene: TRBD1
CDR3nt: TGTGCCAGGCCGACAGGGGTAACTGAAGCTTTCTTT
CDR3aa: CARPTGVTEAFF

v_gene: TRBV9
j_gene: TRBJ1-2
abundance: once
d_gene: NA
CDR3nt: TGTGCCAGCAGCGTAGGTCTGGAGGACTATGGCTACACCTTC
CDR3aa: CASSVGLEDYGYTF

v_gene: TRBV9
j_gene: TRBJ2-6
abundance: NA
d_gene: TRBD2
CDR3nt: TGTGCCAGCAGCGTAGGAGGAGCGGGAGGGCCTGCAAGGGGGGCCAACGTCCTGACTTTC
CDR3aa: CASSVGGAGGPARGANVLTF

v_gene: TRBV2
j_gene: TRBJ1-3
abundance: NA
d_gene: NA
CDR3nt: TGTGCCAGCAGGGACGGCACAGGTAGAACCTCTGGAAACACCATATATTTT
CDR3aa: CASRDGTGRTSGNTIYF

v_gene: TRBV7-4
j_gene: TRBJ2-7
abundance: NA
d_gene: TRBD2
CDR3nt: TGTGCCAGCAGCTCGGGGGGTAGCGTGGACTACTACGAGCAGTACTTC
CDR3aa: CASSSGGSVDYYEQYF

v_gene: TRBV3-1/TRBV3-2
j_gene: TRBJ2-2
abundance: NA
d_gene: NA
CDR3nt: TGTGCCAGCAGCCAAGGGCGGACGAACACCGGGGAGCTGTTTTTT
CDR3aa: CASSQGRTNTGELFF

v_gene: TRBV2
j_gene: TRBJ2-2
abundance: NA
d_gene: TRBD1
CDR3nt: TGTGCCAGCAGTAAACGGACAGGTGTTGGCACCGGGGAGCTGTTTTTT
CDR3aa: CASSKRTGVGTGELFF

v_gene: TRBV24-1
j_gene: TRBJ2-2
abundance: NA
d_gene: TRBD2
CDR3nt: TGTGCCACCAGTGATGCCGCGGGAGCGCCCGGGGAGCTGTTTTTT
CDR3aa: CATSDAAGAPGELFF